The 26 T cell receptor beta chains reported below all come from one sample, sequenced in a study of monozygotic twins with inflammatory bowel disease. TCRdb re-called the 5' RACE reads; one entry per CDR3 protein, DNA not given. The table lists 70,000 to 95,000 distinct CDR3 sequences, with roughly 7.4% in the top ten. Sequenced: blood. These receptors were taken from a human donor with ulcerative colitis or Crohn's disease, or a healthy co-twin of an affected twin (not recorded which).

V is TRBV6-2 or TRBV6-3 and J is TRBJ2-7. The CDR3 loop spans 13 amino acids. CDR1 MNHEY and CDR2 SVGEGT come from the germline V gene. The CDR3 sequence: CASSYSYTYEQYF.

This chain's CDR3 is CAISANRDTQYF. The rearrangement uses TRBV10-3 and TRBJ2-3; with no DNA, the TCRdb D assignment of TRBD1 cannot be verified. CDR3 length: 12 residues. Germline V gives CDR1 ENHRY, CDR2 SYGVKD.

J is TRBJ2-3 and V is TRBV5-1; TCRdb reports TRBD1, a call that lacks DNA to check it against. This CDR3 comprises 15 residues. Germline assignment: CDR1 SGHRS and CDR2 YFSETQ. The CDR3 spells CASTPRGPQEDTQYF. Combining the CDR3 with reference TRBV5-1 and TRBJ2-3 gives the whole variable domain KAGVTQTPRYLIKTRGQQVTLSCSPISGHRSVSWYQQTPGQGLQFLFEYFSETQRNKGNFPGRFSGRQFSNSRSEMNVSTLELGDSALYLCASTPRGPQEDTQYFGPGTRLTVL.

This chain joins TRBV4-1 and TRBJ1-5. Germline CDR1 is MGHRA and CDR2 is YSYEKL. CDR3 length: 18 amino acids. CDR3 region: CASSQVYPADQHNQPQHF.

The chain carries TRBV27 and TRBJ2-7. Germline V gene sequence: CDR1 MNHEY, CDR2 SMNVEV (reference sequence). This CDR3 contains 14 residues. CDR3 region: CASSLLGNLYEQYF.

This chain links TRBV5-1 with TRBJ1-2; the D gene TCRdb calls, TRBD1, cannot be checked with no DNA. This CDR3 has 14 residues. Germline V gives CDR1 SGHRS, CDR2 YFSETQ. This CDR3 reads CASSFAGVNYGYTF.

The chain recombines TRBV11-1 with TRBJ1-2; TCRdb calls TRBD1, which cannot be checked without DNA. Germline V gene data show CDR1 as SGHAT and CDR2 as FQDESV (reference sequence). This CDR3 has 16 residues. The CDR3 reads CASSLAGQGGLYGYTF.

The V gene is TRBV20-1, the J gene TRBJ1-5; TCRdb calls TRBD1, which cannot be checked without DNA. The CDR3 spans 14 residues. In germline, CDR1 is DFQATT, CDR2 SNEGSKA (reference sequence). CDR3 loop: CSARAVGGGQPQHF.

V gene TRBV4-1 combines with J gene TRBJ1-4. CDR3 size: 13 residues. Germline lookup yields CDR1 MGHRA and CDR2 YSYEKL. CDR3 sequence reads: CASSQDLGRELFF.

V usage is TRBV27 and J usage is TRBJ1-2; the TCRdb call, TRBD1, lacks DNA for checking. The germline gives CDR1 MNHEY, CDR2 SMNVEV (reference sequence). This CDR3 comprises 15 residues. CDR3 region: CASSPWTGVNSGYTF.

The CDR3 protein is CATSRVDSLGETQYF. This chain links TRBV15 with TRBJ2-5; the D call of TRBD1 rests on TCRdb alone, since no DNA is present to check it. Germline values: CDR1 LNHNV, CDR2 YYDKDF (reference sequence). The CDR3 runs to 15 residues.

The J gene is TRBJ1-2, the V gene TRBV5-5; TCRdb reports TRBD1, a call that lacks DNA to check it against. CDR1 SGHKS and CDR2 YYEKEE come from the germline V gene (reference sequence). CDR3 length: 14 amino acids. The CDR3 here is CASSSYSYTGKHTF.

The chain employs TRBV7-2 and TRBJ2-3. The CDR3 is made up of 14 amino acids. CDR1 and CDR2 (germline): SGHTA, FQGNSA. This chain's CDR3 is CASSFVGTPDTQYF.

The rearrangement joins TRBV18 to TRBJ1-5; TCRdb outputs TRBD1, but without DNA this stays unchecked. The CDR3 sequence is 16 residues long. The germline V gene has CDR1 KGHSH and CDR2 LQKENI. The CDR3 here is CASSRDSPGSNQPQHF. Full variable domain (outside the CDR3, taken from reference TRBV18 and TRBJ1-5): NAGVMQNPRHLVRRRGQEARLRCSPMKGHSHVYWYRQLPEEGLKFMVYLQKENIIDESGMPKERFSAEFPKEGPSILRIQQVVRGDSAAYFCASSRDSPGSNQPQHFGDGTRLSIL.

The genes are TRBV12-3 or TRBV12-4 and TRBJ2-5; TCRdb returns TRBD2, unconfirmable since there is no DNA. The CDR3 is 14 residues long. CDR3 protein: CASGGLAGRETQYF.

The V and J genes are TRBV20-1 and TRBJ2-5; the D gene TCRdb calls, TRBD2, cannot be checked with no DNA. CDR1 DFQATT and CDR2 SNEGSKA come from the germline V gene (reference sequence). This CDR3 is 16 amino acids long. CDR3: CSASIMLAGSQETQYF.

The chain uses TRBV11-2 and TRBJ2-7; TCRdb calls TRBD2, which cannot be checked without DNA. Germline V gene data show CDR1 as SGHAT and CDR2 as FQNNGV. CDR3 length equals 15 residues. The CDR3 protein is CASSFSSGGIYEQYF.

This chain connects TRBV5-1 to TRBJ2-3; TCRdb names TRBD1, which stays unverified in the absence of DNA. The length of the CDR3 is 15 residues. CDR1 is SGHRS, CDR2 YFSETQ, per germline. The CDR3 here is CASSLVPGAKDTQYF.

The chain uses TRBV7-2 and TRBJ2-3. There are 16 residues in the CDR3. The germline V gene has CDR1 SGHTA and CDR2 FQGNSA. CDR3 protein: CASSLTTSGLVDTQYF.

V usage is TRBV12-5 and J usage is TRBJ2-3. Germline V lookup: CDR1 LGHNT, CDR2 FRNRAP. There are 13 residues in the CDR3. The CDR3 sequence: CASGFRLTDTQYF.

The V and J genes are TRBV10-3 and TRBJ2-1; TCRdb names TRBD1, which stays unverified in the absence of DNA. This CDR3 has 17 amino acids. CDR1 is ENHRY and CDR2 is SYGVKD in the germline V gene. The CDR3 spells CAISESTGQGAGNELFF.

V and J are TRBV3-1 and TRBJ2-1. The CDR3 extends over 15 amino acids. Looked up from germline, CDR1 is LGHDT and CDR2 is YNNKEL (reference sequence). CDR3 sequence: CASSQVNTGEVEQFF.

The chain couples TRBV6-1 to TRBJ2-1; lacking DNA, the TRBD1 call made by TCRdb goes unchecked. CDR3 length equals 12 residues. CDR1 and CDR2 from the germline V gene are MNHNS and SASEGT. CDR3 in amino acids: CASSEIGPLQFF.

The genes are TRBV11-2 and TRBJ2-4; TCRdb selects TRBD2, and the lack of DNA leaves this call unchecked. Germline loops: CDR1 SGHAT, CDR2 FQNNGV. The CDR3 spans 15 residues. CDR3 sequence: CASSSAGYAKNIQYF.

V is TRBV20-1 and J is TRBJ2-1; TCRdb designates TRBD2, a call that cannot be tested without DNA. The CDR3 runs 13 residues. The V gene's germline CDR1 is DFQATT and CDR2 SNEGSKA (reference sequence). CDR3 amino acids: CSATQWGGREQFF.

V is TRBV11-3 and J is TRBJ2-3; without DNA, the TCRdb call of TRBD1 cannot be checked. The V gene's germline CDR1 is SGHNT and CDR2 YENEEA. This CDR3 is built from 17 residues. The CDR3 loop is CASSSAYDGTGRYTQYF.